Sequencing of this TCR beta chain was carried out in a study of shared clonotypes between healthy human individuals. Naive CD8 populations comprised CD45RO-negative cells positively selected for CCR7, excluding terminally differentiated effector memory CD45RA+ cells. Data came from immunoSEQ multiplex PCR; TCRdb stores just in-frame clones and leaves some out. The data contain some 1,900,000 clones, about 95% of them seen just once; the ten biggest clones take up approximately 1%. The CDR3 sequence is 15 residues long. Germline V gives CDR1 SGHTA, CDR2 FQGNSA. V was cut by 5 bases and J by 1 base, with 14 bases left in between.

Sequenced: naive CD8+ T cells sorted from blood. V and J are TRBV7-2 and TRBJ1-2, with D possibly matching TRBD1 (5 bases). The TCR comes from a man aged 18 to 30 in good health. The CDR3 DNA sequence: TGTGCCAGCAGCCCCGGGACGGGTTTTAACTATGGCTACACCTTC. The encoded protein is CASSPGTGFNYGYTF. The whole variable domain, filled in from reference TRBV7-2 and TRBJ1-2, reads GAGVSQSPSNKVTEKGKDVELRCDPISGHTALYWYRQSLGQGLEFLIYFQGNSAPDKSGLPSDRFSAERTGGSVSTLTIQRTQQEDSAVYLCASSPGTGFNYGYTFGSGTRLTVV.